This T cell receptor (beta chain) appears in the sequencing data of a study of cytomegalovirus exposure and HLA in healthy donors. Points from the study as a whole: An observed cluster of highly shared sequence variants was recorded as a likely sequencing artifact. Among immune exposure information, only CMV serostatus was available. Three chains linked to CMV were shown in vitro to be specific for CMV antigens.

Use of 60 Vbeta and 13 Jbeta primers characterized the PCR. Repertoires were generated with immunoSEQ multiplex PCR, while TCRdb's copy carries only in-frame clones and drops some. The sample has around 250,000 clones, approximately 82% seen once. CDR1 and CDR2 (germline): SQVTM, ANQGSEA. The trim removed 6 bases at V and 5 bases at J, leaving 7 bases unmatched. The CDR3 sequence is 13 residues long. For this clone: Its antigen remains unidentified.

J is TRBJ2-5 and V is TRBV29-1; TRBD2 aligns across 9 bases. The receptor was isolated from a woman aged 60-75 years in good health and CMV-seropositive. Specimen: PBMCs. CDR3 DNA sequence: TGCAGCGTGATAGCGGGAGATTATGAGACCCAGTACTTC. It yields the protein CSVIAGDYETQYF.